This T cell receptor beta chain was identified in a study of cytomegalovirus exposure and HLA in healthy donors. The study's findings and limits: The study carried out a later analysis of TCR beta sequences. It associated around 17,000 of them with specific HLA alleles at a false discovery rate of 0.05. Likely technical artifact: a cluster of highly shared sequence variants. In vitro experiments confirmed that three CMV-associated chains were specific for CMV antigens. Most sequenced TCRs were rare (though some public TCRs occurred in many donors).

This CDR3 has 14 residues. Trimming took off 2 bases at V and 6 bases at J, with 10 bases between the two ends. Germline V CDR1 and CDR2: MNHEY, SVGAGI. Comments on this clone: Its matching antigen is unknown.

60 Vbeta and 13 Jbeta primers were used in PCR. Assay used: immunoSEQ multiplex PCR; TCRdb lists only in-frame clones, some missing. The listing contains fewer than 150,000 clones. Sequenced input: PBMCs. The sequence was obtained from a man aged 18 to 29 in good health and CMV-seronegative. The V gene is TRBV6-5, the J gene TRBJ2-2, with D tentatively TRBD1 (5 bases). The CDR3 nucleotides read TGTGCCAGCAGTTACGGTGTCAGGGCCGGGGAGCTGTTTTTT. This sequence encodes CASSYGVRAGELFF.